This record looks at one T cell receptor beta chain sequence and its context. It was with unique molecular identifiers that the TCRbeta library was prepared. Each CDR3 protein gets one entry after TCRdb re-called the PCR reads with MiXCR. The sample includes around 190,000 distinct CDR3 sequences, approximately 7% of them seen just once. The data were taken from a study of T-cell reconstitution after alpha-beta-depleted transplantation in children. CDR3 size: 16 residues. With 5 bases removed from V and 0 bases from J, the gap between germline ends came to 16 bases. Germline V gene data show CDR1 as SGHTA and CDR2 as FQGNSA.

The TCR originated in a boy aged 2-15 years with acute lymphoblastic leukemia, due to receive a stem cell transplant. Here the sequenced sample was PBMCs, taken before TCRalphabeta/CD19-depleted stem cell transplant. This rearrangement joins TRBV7-2 to TRBJ1-1; no clear D gene. The CDR3 reads CASSQRNQRLNTEAFF. CDR3 bases: TGTGCCAGCAGCCAACGTAACCAGAGACTGAACACTGAAGCTTTCTTT.